This record covers a single T cell receptor (beta chain). Seattle enrolled patients during active infection and tracked them longitudinally. The sample belongs to a study of blood T cell repertoires in COVID-19. About the research overall: There were acute and convalescent COVID-19 samples, and they came from the United States, Italy and Spain. T cells, B-cell-depleted T cells, or PBMCs supplied cDNA or gDNA.

How the authors handled the data: Reference gene primer amplification gave nucleated cell count estimates. The assay was immunoSEQ multiplex PCR, and TCRdb's table has in-frame clones only and misses some. V, J and clone size reflect that table, while D and trimming were determined from the DNA. The repertoire holds 100,000 to 150,000 clones, with nearly 90% as singletons. The sequence was obtained from a woman aged 55-70 years with COVID-19, enrolled during active disease. Sequenced material: peripheral blood.

The CDR3: CASSPDRFSYEQYF. As DNA, the CDR3 is TGTGCCAGCAGTCCAGACAGGTTCTCCTACGAGCAGTACTTC. This sequence joins TRBV7-2 and TRBJ2-7; possible D gene TRBD1, 6 bases. CDR3 size: 14 residues. Per germline, CDR1 SGHTA and CDR2 FQGNSA. V shed 6 bases and J shed 0 bases, with 12 bases lying between them.